The clone carrying this TCR beta chain was seen more than once but under ten times. This sample stems from a study of long-term antiretroviral therapy in people with HIV. The authors ran the immunoSEQ assay, v3.0, at survey level. Produced via immunoSEQ multiplex PCR; TCRdb's table is partial and in-frame only. This table holds roughly 25,000 clones, around 80% found once. The germline CDR1 and CDR2 sequences are WSHSY and SAAADI. The CDR3 runs 14 residues. V lost 7 bases, J lost 2 bases, and 12 bases lay in between. The source material was unsorted PBMCs, sampled 1.1 years before starting antiretroviral therapy. The chain joins TRBV10-2 to TRBJ1-3; tentative D call: TRBD1 (6 bases). The sequence came from a woman aged 25 to 39 with HIV. In nucleotides, the CDR3 is TGCGCCAGCAAGGTGGGGGCCACTGGAAACACCATATATTTT. It translates to CASKVGATGNTIYF.